Listed below are T cell receptor beta chains from one sample, sequenced in a study of T cells in Graves' hyperthyroidism and ophthalmopathy. MiXCR was run by TCRdb on the multiplex PCR reads, yielding one entry per CDR3 protein. Of 140,000 or so distinct CDR3 sequences listed, approximately 20% are singletons. The sample comprised blood. These receptors came from a woman in her 50s with Graves' hyperthyroidism that later progressed to Graves' ophthalmopathy. Each CDR3 is given with its conserved first and last residue.

TRBJ2-7 | TRBV12-3/TRBV12-4 | 11 | CASSPGFEQYF
TRBJ2-7 | TRBV29-1 | 12 | CSPGTGGDEQYF
TRBJ1-2 | TRBV20-1 | 11 | CSAREISGYTF
TRBJ2-6 | TRBV28 | 14 | CASSVGVGANVLTF
TRBJ1-6 | TRBV6-6 | 13 | CASSYDTSSPLHF
TRBJ1-2 | TRBV3-1 | 16 | CASSQVATGMLNGYTF
TRBJ2-5 | TRBV5-4 | 16 | CASSLKGREYEETQYF
TRBJ1-2 | TRBV29-1 | 12 | CSVEKENYGYTF
TRBJ1-1 | TRBV12-3/TRBV12-4 | 15 | CASRSSPPSRSEAFF
TRBJ2-1 | TRBV7-3 | 15 | CASSLQGPAYNEQFF
TRBJ1-2 | TRBV19 | 15 | CASSTRTGLNYGYTF
TRBJ1-3 | TRBV7-9 | 14 | CASSLFRDGNTIYF
TRBJ2-3 | TRBV29-1 | 13 | CSVVLAGPDTQYF
TRBJ1-4 | TRBV20-1 | 10 | CSAGAGKLFF
TRBJ2-2 | TRBV12-3/TRBV12-4 | 11 | CASGGTGELFF
TRBJ2-5 | TRBV7-2 | 15 | CASSFSSGWEETQYF
TRBJ2-2 | TRBV28 | 18 | CASGRPGLAGTNTGELFF
TRBJ2-7 | TRBV6-1 | 14 | CASSEGGGSYEQYF
TRBJ2-1 | TRBV20-1 | 13 | CSARPWDQNEQFF
TRBJ1-1 | TRBV3-1 | 12 | CASSQTGIEAFF
TRBJ2-5 | TRBV11-2 | 17 | CASSSPFLAGGPETQYF
TRBJ1-1 | TRBV18 | 11 | CASSPDRVAFF
TRBJ1-2 | TRBV7-9 | 14 | CASSLDMAYYGYTF
TRBJ2-7 | TRBV6-6 | 15 | CASSYPSGSKYEQYF
TRBJ2-7 | TRBV6-1 | 14 | CASSEIGGPYEQYF
TRBJ2-1 | TRBV28 | 14 | CASSRTSTRNEQFF
TRBJ1-1 | TRBV6-1 | 14 | CASRTRQENTEAFF
TRBJ1-6 | TRBV28 | 13 | CASWGRGPSPLHF
TRBJ1-5 | TRBV24-1 | 16 | CATSYDRGDSNQPQHF
TRBJ2-1 | TRBV2 | 14 | CASSPSGRAIEQFF
TRBJ2-4 | TRBV19 | 13 | CASSISGNSIQYF
TRBJ2-2 | TRBV5-1 | 13 | CASKRDGDGELFF
TRBJ2-3 | TRBV20-1 | 17 | CSARDTFSWGNTDTQYF
TRBJ1-3 | TRBV27 | 15 | CASSLREPSGNTIYF
TRBJ2-1 | TRBV5-1 | 15 | CASKSGTASYNEQFF
TRBJ2-7 | TRBV28 | 13 | CASSVAGAYEQYF
TRBJ2-3 | TRBV7-3 | 14 | CASSRGRDTDTQYF
TRBJ1-3 | TRBV12-3/TRBV12-4 | 14 | CAGRDRNSGNTIYF
TRBJ2-2 | TRBV30 | 14 | CAWQAAGTTGELFF
TRBJ2-3 | TRBV5-1 | 16 | CASSSMTSGRSDTQYF
TRBJ1-5 | TRBV18 | 13 | CASSPGGPQPQHF
TRBJ2-1 | TRBV27 | 16 | CASSLIGGSGYNEQFF
TRBJ1-2 | TRBV28 | 12 | CASRGTVYGYTF
TRBJ2-1 | TRBV28 | 15 | CASSFLANRGNEQFF
TRBJ1-6 | TRBV3-1 | 14 | CASSQAGGGTPLHF
TRBJ2-7 | TRBV3-1 | 13 | CASSLTFSYEQYF
TRBJ1-1 | TRBV5-1 | 14 | CASSRDMMNTEAFF
TRBJ1-5 | TRBV27 | 15 | CASSLGNNLNQPQHF
TRBJ2-1 | TRBV28 | 14 | CASRRGGSYNEQFF
TRBJ2-5 | TRBV20-1 | 15 | CSASKAGSDSGTQYF
TRBJ1-2 | TRBV30 | 12 | CAWSGLVRGYTF
TRBJ2-3 | TRBV18 | 14 | CASSPPGSSDTQYF
TRBJ2-1 | TRBV28 | 14 | CAGGTSGTNNEQFF
TRBJ2-1 | TRBV5-1 | 19 | CASSMGSGGGLVSYNEQFF
TRBJ2-7 | TRBV27 | 11 | CATGPGYEQYF